This TCR beta chain appears in the sequencing data of a study of blood T cell repertoires in COVID-19. About the study: Italy, Spain and the United States were the sources of the convalescent and acute COVID-19 samples. PBMCs, B-cell-depleted T cells, or T cells were the source of the cDNA or gDNA that made up the material.

The CDR3 is 19 residues long. The germline gives CDR1 KGHSH, CDR2 LQKENI. Trimming stripped 1 base from V and 0 bases from J, with 19 bases between. The authors' processing: Amplification of reference gene primers provided the estimated nucleated cell counts. Measured with immunoSEQ multiplex PCR; TCRdb has only the in-frame clones, and not every one. V and J calls and clone size are given by that table; D and trimming were obtained from the DNA. The table has 200,000 to 250,000 clones, around 88% seen once. Sequences were obtained from peripheral blood. The receptor was derived from an elderly man with acute or convalescent COVID-19. The rearrangement uses TRBV18 and TRBJ1-3, with D possibly matching TRBD1 (6 bases). The CDR3 region has the DNA TGTGCCAGCTCACCACTACCTGGACAGTTTATTAGCTCTGGAAACACCATATATTTT. Translation: CASSPLPGQFISSGNTIYF.